The source of this T cell receptor beta chain is a study of cytomegalovirus exposure and HLA in healthy donors. The primer mix had 60 Vbeta and 13 Jbeta primers. Data came from immunoSEQ multiplex PCR; TCRdb stores just in-frame clones and leaves some out. The sample lists approximately 190,000 clones, roughly 80% occurring once. CDR1 and CDR2 (germline): LNHDA, SQIVND (reference sequence). V lost 7 bases and J lost 3, with 13 bases in between. The CDR3 is 14 amino acids. Worth noting for this clone: The antigen is not known.

Study-wide findings and caveats: For cytomegalovirus status, the classifier reportedly gave diagnoses with high specificity and sensitivity. Researchers catalogued approximately 170 TCR beta chains as cytomegalovirus-associated. Three chains linked to CMV were shown in vitro to be specific for CMV antigens.

The J gene is TRBJ1-3, the V gene TRBV19; perhaps TRBD1 as D (5 bases). The TCR comes from a man aged 40-55 years in good health and CMV-seropositive. The specimen was PBMCs. CDR3 in DNA: TGTGCCAGTACGGTGGCAGGGTTTGGAAACACCATATATTTT. It codes for CASTVAGFGNTIYF.